The next 27 T cell receptor beta chains were all read from a single sample in a study of shared clonotypes between healthy human individuals. Profiled with immunoSEQ multiplex PCR; TCRdb holds only in-frame clones, not every one. The sample includes 900,000 to 1,200,000 clones, more than 75% of them seen just once. Source material: memory CD4+ T cells from PBMCs. Subset: CD45RA-negative fraction. The receptors were gathered from a man aged 18 to 30 in good health. Some clones in this sample may be carry-over from other donors' samples.

J is TRBJ2-3 and V is TRBV6-1, with D possibly TRBD1 on 5 matching bases. The CDR3 runs 14 residues. Germline V CDR1 and CDR2: MNHNS, SASEGT. V lost 6 bases, J lost 6 bases, and 16 bases lay in between. DNA for the CDR3: TGTGCCAGCAGATGGGGCGGTCTCGTTGATACGCAGTATTTT. Protein sequence: CASRWGGLVDTQYF.

This sequence joins TRBV18 and TRBJ1-2, with D uncertain. The CDR3 contains 16 residues. CDR1 and CDR2 from the germline V gene are KGHSH and LQKENI. V shed 5 bases and J shed 2 bases, with 18 bases lying between them. The CDR3 loop is CASSTTGSGANYGYTF. For the CDR3, the DNA is TGTGCCAGCTCAACCACCGGGTCAGGAGCCAACTATGGCTACACCTTC. The full variable domain, its missing parts supplied by reference TRBV18 and TRBJ1-2, is NAGVMQNPRHLVRRRGQEARLRCSPMKGHSHVYWYRQLPEEGLKFMVYLQKENIIDESGMPKERFSAEFPKEGPSILRIQQVVRGDSAAYFCASSTTGSGANYGYTFGSGTRLTVV.

As regards this clone: With a much larger clone just one base away, this may be a read error. The chain has TRBV7-6 and TRBJ2-2; D possibly corresponds to TRBD1 (6 bases). V shed 5 bases and J shed 12 bases, with 16 bases lying between them. Germline CDR1 is SGHVS and CDR2 is FNYEAQ. The CDR3 is made up of 13 amino acids. CDR3 protein: CASSTYRVGKLFF. The DNA of the CDR3 is TGTGCCAGCAGCACCTACAGGGTGGGGAAGCTGTTTTTT.

The chain joins TRBV4-1 to TRBJ1-2; 7 bases match TRBD1. Germline V gene sequence: CDR1 MGHRA, CDR2 YSYEKL. Losses at the gene ends were 3 bases for V and 3 bases for J; bases not matched to a gene: 10. This CDR3 contains 16 residues. CDR3 residues: CASSHSTGATDYGYTF. For the CDR3, the DNA is TGCGCCAGCAGCCATTCTACAGGGGCCACCGACTATGGCTACACCTTC.

The V gene is TRBV29-1, the J gene TRBJ2-3; the D gene could be TRBD1 or TRBD2 (6 bases each). The CDR3 contains 13 residues. The V end lost 3 bases, the J end lost 9 bases, and 16 bases lay between the germline ends. Germline V gene data show CDR1 as SQVTM and CDR2 as ANQGSEA. The CDR3: CSVDGGGSATQYF. The CDR3 nucleotides are TGCAGCGTTGACGGAGGGGGGAGTGCAACGCAGTATTTT.

This clone was observed a single time. V gene TRBV19 combines with J gene TRBJ1-5; 9 bases align to TRBD1. The junction had 15 bases not matched to a gene; V was cut back by 6 bases and J by 9 bases. Per the germline V gene, CDR1 is LNHDA and CDR2 is SQIVND (reference sequence). The CDR3 is made up of 16 amino acids. The CDR3 DNA follows: TGTGCCAGTAGACCAACCCGGGACAGGGCCTTACGGCCCCAGCATTTT. It translates to CASRPTRDRALRPQHF. The whole variable domain, remainder taken from reference TRBV19 and TRBJ1-5, is DGGITQSPKYLFRKEGQNVTLSCEQNLNHDAMYWYRQDPGQGLRLIYYSQIVNDFQKGDIAEGYSVSREKKESFPLTVTSAQKNPTAFYLCASRPTRDRALRPQHFGDGTRLSIL.

This chain uses TRBV2 with TRBJ2-5; TRBD1 aligns across 10 bases. CDR1 and CDR2 from the germline V gene are SNHLY and FYNNEI. The V segment lost 6 bases and the J segment 4 bases; nucleotides outside the gene matches: 5. The CDR3 runs to 14 residues. CDR3 loop: CASRLTGGTETQYF. CDR3 bases: TGTGCCAGCAGACTGACAGGGGGCACAGAGACCCAGTACTTC.

V and J are TRBV7-3 and TRBJ1-5; the match to TRBD1 covers 7 bases. The CDR3 extends over 15 amino acids. V shed 6 bases and J 5 bases; nucleotides not matched to a gene: 10. Germline loops: CDR1 SGHTA, CDR2 FQGTGA. CDR3: CASSRTGAPDQPQHF. The CDR3 coding sequence is TGTGCCAGCAGTCGCACAGGGGCTCCAGATCAGCCCCAGCATTTT.

The chain joins TRBV2 to TRBJ1-5; possibly TRBD1 for D (5 bases). This CDR3 has 15 residues. V was cut by 6 bases and J by 0 bases, with 12 bases left in between. Germline-derived CDR1 and CDR2 are SNHLY and FYNNEI. DNA for the CDR3: TGTGCCAGCAGCAGGTCAGGGTATAGCAATCAGCCCCAGCATTTT. This encodes CASSRSGYSNQPQHF.

The J gene is TRBJ1-1, the V gene TRBV28, with a possible D match to TRBD1 (6 bases). The CDR3 runs to 12 residues. V lost 9 bases and J 6 bases, leaving 14 bases between the germline ends. From germline, CDR1 is MDHEN and CDR2 SYDVKM. The CDR3 nucleotides are TGTGCCAGTAGGGGACAAAAGCCTGAAGCTTTCTTT. It specifies CASRGQKPEAFF. The whole variable domain, remainder taken from reference TRBV28 and TRBJ1-1, is DVKVTQSSRYLVKRTGEKVFLECVQDMDHENMFWYRQDPGLGLRLIYFSYDVKMKEKGDIPEGYSVSREKKERFSLILESASTNQTSMYLCASRGQKPEAFFGQGTRLTVV.

The chain recombines TRBV30 with TRBJ1-4, with a weak D call TRBD1 (5 bases). The germline V gene has CDR1 GTSNPN and CDR2 SVGIG (reference sequence). Trimming left V 3 bases short and J 5 bases short, with 13 bases between. The CDR3 is made up of 14 amino acids. The CDR3 coding sequence is TGTGCCTGGAGAGCTTTTGGGGGGAATGAAAAACTGTTTTTT. This encodes CAWRAFGGNEKLFF.

V gene TRBV5-5 combines with J gene TRBJ1-1; the D gene is possibly TRBD1 (5 bases). The V gene's germline CDR1 is SGHKS and CDR2 YYEKEE (reference sequence). This CDR3 comprises 15 residues. Trimming stripped 6 bases from V and 1 base from J, with 16 bases between. The CDR3 reads CASNPPGAANTEAFF. The CDR3 DNA follows: TGTGCCAGCAACCCTCCCGGGGCAGCGAACACTGAAGCTTTCTTT.

The rearrangement uses TRBV14 and TRBJ2-2; TRBD1 matches 7 bases. The V segment lost 3 bases and the J segment 2 bases; nucleotides outside the gene matches: 6. Germline CDR1 is SGHDN and CDR2 is FVKESK. The CDR3 consists of 16 residues. CDR3 residues: CASSQYRQGNTGELFF. The DNA of the CDR3 is TGTGCCAGCAGCCAGTATAGACAGGGTAACACCGGGGAGCTGTTTTTT.

This clone was seen once. The CDR3 DNA is TGTGCCAGCCTAAGCGGGGACAGCCGGACTGAAGCTTTCTTT. The encoded protein is CASLSGDSRTEAFF. This chain uses TRBV28 with TRBJ1-1, with 7 bases lining up with TRBD1. This CDR3 region has 14 residues. Trimming removed 8 bases from V and 5 bases from J; junction bases left unmatched: 11. CDR1 and CDR2 (germline): MDHEN, SYDVKM. Filled out from reference TRBV28 and TRBJ1-1, the complete variable domain reads DVKVTQSSRYLVKRTGEKVFLECVQDMDHENMFWYRQDPGLGLRLIYFSYDVKMKEKGDIPEGYSVSREKKERFSLILESASTNQTSMYLCASLSGDSRTEAFFGQGTRLTVV.

The chain combines TRBV28 with TRBJ2-1; 9 bases are a match to TRBD2. The length of the CDR3 is 16 residues. Germline-derived CDR1 and CDR2 are MDHEN and SYDVKM. V dropped 6 bases and J dropped 10; count of bases not matched to a gene: 16. The CDR3 loop reads CASSPVGAGGPREQFF. The CDR3 DNA sequence: TGTGCCAGCAGCCCCGTGGGGGCGGGAGGGCCTCGGGAGCAGTTCTTC.

V gene TRBV5-1 combines with J gene TRBJ1-4; 10 nucleotides match TRBD1. Losses at the gene ends were 3 bases for V and 8 bases for J; bases not matched to a gene: 7. The CDR3 loop spans 15 amino acids. Germline V CDR1 and CDR2: SGHRS, YFSETQ. CDR3 sequence reads: CASSSPGQGTEKLFF. DNA of the CDR3: TGCGCCAGCAGCTCACCGGGACAGGGGACGGAAAAACTGTTTTTT. Drawing the rest from reference TRBV5-1 and TRBJ1-4, the complete variable domain is KAGVTQTPRYLIKTRGQQVTLSCSPISGHRSVSWYQQTPGQGLQFLFEYFSETQRNKGNFPGRFSGRQFSNSRSEMNVSTLELGDSALYLCASSSPGQGTEKLFFGSGTQLSVL.

The chain combines TRBV25-1 with TRBJ2-5; D may be TRBD1 or TRBD2 (5 bases each). This CDR3 has 16 amino acids. V was cut by 1 base and J by 4 bases, with 16 bases left in between. Looked up from germline, CDR1 is MGHDK and CDR2 is SYGVNS. Written as DNA, the CDR3 is TGTGCCAGCAGTGAATCTTTGAGGGGTAGTGGAGAGACCCAGTACTTC. It codes for CASSESLRGSGETQYF.

The J gene is TRBJ2-7, the V gene TRBV21-1; the table's D call, TRBD2, was not checked against the DNA. TRBV21-1 is classified as a pseudogene. This CDR3 comprises 15 residues. CDR3 bases: TGTGCCAGCAGCAAAGGACTAGCGGGAGCCTACGAGCAGTACTTC. Protein: CASSKGLAGAYEQYF.

The rearrangement links TRBV28 to TRBJ1-2; D gene ambiguous. The CDR3 length is 13 residues. The germline V gene encodes CDR1 MDHEN and CDR2 SYDVKM. CDR3 amino acids: CLQEKLGHYGYTF. DNA for the CDR3: TGTCTCCAGGAGAAGCTGGGTCACTATGGCTACACCTTC.

J is TRBJ1-1 and V is TRBV19; perhaps TRBD1 as D (6 bases). Per the germline V gene, CDR1 is LNHDA and CDR2 is SQIVND (reference sequence). Deletions cut 9 bases from V and 3 bases from J, with 20 bases between. This CDR3 is built from 15 residues. In DNA, the CDR3 is TGTGCCAGCCCGCCATTCCGTCACAGGGACACTGAAGCTTTCTTT. Its protein product is CASPPFRHRDTEAFF. Supplemented by reference TRBV19 and TRBJ1-1, the full variable domain reads DGGITQSPKYLFRKEGQNVTLSCEQNLNHDAMYWYRQDPGQGLRLIYYSQIVNDFQKGDIAEGYSVSREKKESFPLTVTSAQKNPTAFYLCASPPFRHRDTEAFFGQGTRLTVV.

This sequence joins TRBV9 and TRBJ2-1; 11 nucleotides align to TRBD2. This CDR3 has 16 residues. Losses at the gene ends were 1 base for V and 4 bases for J; bases not matched to a gene: 4. Germline CDR1 reads SGDLS; CDR2 reads YYNGEE. The CDR3 loop reads CASSVIAGGVYNEQFF. Written as DNA, the CDR3 is TGTGCCAGCAGCGTAATAGCGGGAGGGGTATACAATGAGCAGTTCTTC.

This chain joins TRBV5-1 and TRBJ2-5, with 9 bases matching TRBD1. The CDR3 spans 15 residues. The germline gives CDR1 SGHRS, CDR2 YFSETQ. The ends lost 7 bases at V and 3 bases at J; junction bases unmatched: 10. The CDR3 here is CASGPTGQGKETQYF. The CDR3 DNA is TGCGCCAGCGGGCCAACGGGACAGGGAAAAGAGACCCAGTACTTC.

This clone has a count of ten or more. Other DNA sequences within the sample encode an identical CDR3. This chain links TRBV29-1 with TRBJ1-1; TRBD1 agrees at 8 bases. Unmatched junction bases numbered 3, after V lost 6 bases and J lost 3 bases. CDR1 SQVTM and CDR2 ANQGSEA come from the germline V gene. This CDR3 has 12 residues. CDR3 bases: TGCAGCGTGGACAGGGATGACACTGAAGCTTTCTTT. Translation gives CSVDRDDTEAFF.

The CDR3 DNA follows: TGTGCCAGCAGCCATGACCGGGACAGGGACACTGAAGCTTTCTTT. Translation gives CASSHDRDRDTEAFF. The chain has TRBV7-9 and TRBJ1-1, with 9 bases lining up with TRBD1. CDR3 size: 15 residues. Germline V gives CDR1 SEHNR, CDR2 FQNEAQ (reference sequence). V dropped 5 bases and J dropped 3; count of bases not matched to a gene: 7. The whole variable domain, filled in from reference TRBV7-9 and TRBJ1-1, reads DTGVSQNPRHKITKRGQNVTFRCDPISEHNRLYWYRQTLGQGPEFLTYFQNEAQLEKSRLLSDRFSAERPKGSFSTLEIQRTEQGDSAMYLCASSHDRDRDTEAFFGQGTRLTVV.

This clone appeared many times. The chain has TRBV2 and TRBJ1-3; D is undetermined. The CDR3 runs to 13 residues. Between the trimmed V and J ends, which lost 6 bases and 0 bases, there was a span of 6 bases. Germline CDR1 reads SNHLY; CDR2 reads FYNNEI. CDR3: CASRSSSGNTIYF. DNA for the CDR3: TGTGCCAGCAGGTCCAGCTCTGGAAACACCATATATTTT.

The chain's CDR3 is CASSRGAGAISGANVLTF. CDR3 nucleotides: TGTGCCAGCAGCCGAGGGGCGGGGGCGATATCTGGGGCCAACGTCCTGACTTTC. The chain couples TRBV5-4 to TRBJ2-6, with a tentative D call TRBD2 (7 bases). The CDR3 has 18 amino acids. V lost 4 bases and J 1 base, leaving 18 bases between the germline ends. Germline V gene data show CDR1 as SGHNT and CDR2 as YYREEE (reference sequence). The full variable domain, in which reference TRBV5-4 and TRBJ2-6 provide the parts outside the CDR3, is ETGVTQSPTHLIKTRGQQVTLRCSSQSGHNTVSWYQQALGQGPQFIFQYYREEENGRGNFPPRFSGLQFPNYSSELNVNALELDDSALYLCASSRGAGAISGANVLTFGAGSRLTVL.

V usage is TRBV4-1 and J usage is TRBJ2-2; no clear D. V lost 1 base, J lost 6 bases, and 15 bases lay in between. This CDR3 contains 16 residues. Germline V gene sequence: CDR1 MGHRA, CDR2 YSYEKL. CDR3 amino acids: CASSQVRASQAGELFF. Written as DNA, the CDR3 is TGCGCCAGCAGCCAAGTACGGGCCTCTCAGGCCGGGGAGCTGTTTTTT.